The clone carrying this T cell receptor (beta chain) was seen a few times. Antigen unknown. The sample comes from a study of regulatory T cells in long-lasting Graves disease. Study-wide results and caveats: There were preferences for TRBV28, TRBJ1-2 and TRBJ2-5 in persistent disease.

The authors built TCR beta libraries using iRepertoire HTBI primers and Arm-PCR of CDR3 regions. MiXCR, run by TCRdb on the multiplex PCR reads, gives a single entry per CDR3 protein. The sample contains around 480,000 distinct CDR3 sequences, 15% to 20% of which appear only once. The time point was: newly diagnosed GD, antithyroid drugs for less than 3 months. The TCR library used RNA extracted from PBMCs. V lost 4 bases to trimming and J lost 0 bases; unmatched junction nucleotides: 6. Germline CDR1 and CDR2: LGHDT and YNNKEL (reference sequence). This CDR3 has 16 amino acids. In addition, the sample was reused for a study of T cells in Graves' hyperthyroidism and ophthalmopathy.

This receptor was identified in a woman aged 35 to 59 with Graves disease. The chain uses TRBV3-1 and TRBJ1-3, with 7 bases matching TRBD1. Specimen: peripheral blood mononuclear cells (PBMCs), collected at new diagnosis, from a patient treated with antithyroid drugs. The CDR3 DNA is TGTGCCAGCAGCCGCCAGGGACAGAACTCTGGAAACACCATATATTTT. It codes for CASSRQGQNSGNTIYF.